Listed below are T cell receptor beta chains from one sample, sequenced in a study of control samples from healthy donors and cancer patients. Profiled with immunoSEQ multiplex PCR; TCRdb holds only in-frame clones, not every one. The data show approximately 170,000 clones, 92% seen once. The sample consisted of blood. These TCRs come from a woman under 40 in good health. CDR3s include the opening cysteine and the closing phenylalanine or tryptophan. D genes are given only for firm matches. Expanded clones are given a class, and other clones once, few, many or no size at all.

TRBV19	TRBJ1-3	.	.	TGTGCCAGTAGTATAACAGTTTTCTCTGGAAACACCATATATTTT	CASSITVFSGNTIYF
TRBV18	TRBJ2-7	.	TRBD1	TGTGCCAGCTCACCACTGGACAGGGGAATTTCCTACGAGCAGTACTTC	CASSPLDRGISYEQYF
TRBV21-1	TRBJ2-1	.	.	TGTGCCAGCAGCAAAGCATGGTATGAGCAGTTCTTC	CASSKAWYEQFF
TRBV6-5	TRBJ2-7	once	TRBD1	TGTGCCAGCAGCGGTCGGGACAGGGGAAACTACGAGCAGTACTTC	CASSGRDRGNYEQYF
TRBV28	TRBJ2-3	.	TRBD2	TGTGCCAGCAGGCAGACTAGCGGGAGAGATACGCAGTATTTT	CASRQTSGRDTQYF
TRBV5-5	TRBJ1-3	.	.	TGTGCCAGCAGCTTGGACGGGGGCTCGGGGAACACCATATATTTT	CASSLDGGSGNTIYF
TRBV6-2/TRBV6-3	TRBJ2-7	once	.	TGTGCCAGCAGTGGCTGGGGCGGATCCTACGAGCAGTACTTC	CASSGWGGSYEQYF
TRBV5-1	TRBJ1-2	.	.	TGCGCCAGCAGCTTACAGGCCGAGGGGGGCTACACCTTC	CASSLQAEGGYTF
TRBV7-3	TRBJ2-1	.	.	TGTGCCAGCAGCTTATTGCCCGGCAATGAGCAGTTCTTC	CASSLLPGNEQFF
TRBV19	TRBJ1-6	.	TRBD1	TGTGCCAGTACAGGGGGAGGTTCACCCCTCCACTTT	CASTGGGSPLHF
TRBV19	TRBJ1-2	.	.	TGTGCCAGTAGTACCCCGGCAGGGATCGACTATGGCTACACCTTC	CASSTPAGIDYGYTF
TRBV6-2/TRBV6-3	TRBJ1-5	.	.	TGTGCCAGCAGTTACTCGAGAGGCAGGGACCCCTACCAGCCCCAGCATTTT	CASSYSRGRDPYQPQHF
TRBV25-1	TRBJ1-1	.	.	TGTGCCAGCAGTACACCCTTGAACACTGAAGCTTTCTTT	CASSTPLNTEAFF
TRBV4-1	TRBJ1-1	.	.	TGCGCCAGCAGCCCCCGCCCAGGGAACACTGAAGCTTTCTTT	CASSPRPGNTEAFF
TRBV7-2	TRBJ2-5	.	TRBD1	TGTGCCAGCAGCTCCCAGACAGGGGAGGAGGGAGAGACCCAGTACTTC	CASSSQTGEEGETQYF
TRBV4-1	TRBJ2-7	.	TRBD2	TGCGCCAGCAGCCACCTAGCGGGGTCCTACGAGCAGTACTTC	CASSHLAGSYEQYF
TRBV4-2	TRBJ2-1	once	.	TGTGCCAGCAGCCACCCCTCCGAGGCCGCCCCTGAGACGTTCTTC	CASSHPSEAAPETFF
TRBV18	TRBJ1-5	.	.	TGTGCCAGCTCACCCGGGCGCCAATGGCCCCAGCATTTT	CASSPGRQWPQHF
TRBV19	TRBJ1-5	.	TRBD1	TGTGCCAGTAGTCGGGACAGGGAAAAGCCAAGGGCCAATCAGCCCCAGCATTTT	CASSRDREKPRANQPQHF
TRBV13	TRBJ1-3	.	.	TGTGCCAGCAGCCCAGGGATTCACCTCGGAAACACCATATATTTT	CASSPGIHLGNTIYF
TRBV6-5	TRBJ2-2	.	.	TGTGCCAGCAAGGGGGAAGGGGACACCGGGGAGCTGTTTTTT	CASKGEGDTGELFF
TRBV6-5	TRBJ2-1	.	TRBD2	TGTGCCAGCGAGCCGGGACTAGCTTGGTTCGGTGAGCAGTTCTTC	CASEPGLAWFGEQFF
TRBV28	TRBJ2-7	.	.	TGTGCCAGCAGTTTTCCTGGATACTACGAGCAGTACTTC	CASSFPGYYEQYF
TRBV18	TRBJ2-3	.	.	TGTGCCAGCTCAAATAGCCGGGGGAGCACAGATACGCAGTATTTT	CASSNSRGSTDTQYF